This TCR beta chain was retrieved from a study of cytomegalovirus exposure and HLA in healthy donors. As for the study in general: Out of roughly 170 million T cells, an earlier analysis found over 90 million unique TCR beta sequences in total. Of 350 to 400 genotyped donors, 81% grouped in the Caucasian-associated ancestry cluster. Study results and caveats: Reportedly, TCR beta sequences accurately predicted HLA-A and HLA-B alleles in most subjects. Investigators reported approximately 170 TCR beta chains as tied to cytomegalovirus.

PCR employed 60 Vbeta and 13 Jbeta primers. The data were produced by immunoSEQ multiplex PCR, yet TCRdb's version contains in-frame clones alone and is incomplete. The sample consists of about 210,000 clones, 82% of them appearing once. In germline, CDR1 is MNHEY, CDR2 SVGAGI. The CDR3 is made up of 15 amino acids. After removal of 4 bases from V and 6 bases from J, the junction contained 4 bases not matched to a gene. Concerning this clone itself: Its antigen is unknown.

The rearrangement links TRBV6-5 to TRBJ2-1; 12 bases map to TRBD2. This sequence was found in a man aged 40-49 years in good health and CMV-seropositive. The sequenced sample consisted of PBMCs. The CDR3, as DNA: TGTGCCAGCAGTTTTCGACTAGCGGGAGCCAATGAGCAGTTCTTC. Translating it yields CASSFRLAGANEQFF.